This TCR beta chain appears in the sequencing data of a study of blood T cell repertoires in COVID-19. The authors' processing: By means of reference gene primer amplification, nucleated cell counts were estimated. Sequencing used immunoSEQ multiplex PCR; TCRdb keeps in-frame clones, though not all of them. V, J and clone size are those of that table, while D and trimming were read from the DNA. This sample has under 250,000 clones, with 83% found just once. This clone has at least ten counts. Germline assignment: CDR1 SGHTA and CDR2 FQGNSA. CDR3 size: 15 residues. The V end lost 3 bases, the J end lost 0 bases, and 6 bases lay between the germline ends. Participant age was roughly 18 to 90 years, and participants resided in approximately 25 US areas. Self-reported history from a screening survey and questionnaire set each donor's cohort.

This chain links TRBV7-2 with TRBJ1-6; the D is unclear. The clonotype originates from a woman aged 40 to 55 who had been exposed to COVID-19. The source material was PBMCs or T cells enriched from blood (not recorded which). This CDR3 is CASSLGSSYNSPLHF. The CDR3 region has the DNA TGTGCCAGCAGCTTGGGGAGCTCCTATAATTCACCCCTCCACTTT.